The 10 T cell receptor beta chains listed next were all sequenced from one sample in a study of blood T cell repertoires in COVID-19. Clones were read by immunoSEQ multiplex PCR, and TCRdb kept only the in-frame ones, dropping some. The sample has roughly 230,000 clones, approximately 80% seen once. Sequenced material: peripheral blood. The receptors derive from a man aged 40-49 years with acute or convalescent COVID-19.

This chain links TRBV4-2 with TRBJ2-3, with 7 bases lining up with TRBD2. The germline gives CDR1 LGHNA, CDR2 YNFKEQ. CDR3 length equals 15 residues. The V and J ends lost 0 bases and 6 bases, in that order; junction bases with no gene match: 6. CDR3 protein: CASSQDRAGADTQYF. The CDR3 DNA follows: TGTGCCAGCAGCCAAGACAGGGCGGGAGCGGATACGCAGTATTTT.

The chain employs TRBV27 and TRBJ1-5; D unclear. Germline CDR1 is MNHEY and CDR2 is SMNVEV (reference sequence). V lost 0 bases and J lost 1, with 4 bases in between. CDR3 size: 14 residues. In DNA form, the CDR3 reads TGTGCCAGCAGTTTATCCTCCAGCAATCAGCCCCAGCATTTT. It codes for CASSLSSSNQPQHF.

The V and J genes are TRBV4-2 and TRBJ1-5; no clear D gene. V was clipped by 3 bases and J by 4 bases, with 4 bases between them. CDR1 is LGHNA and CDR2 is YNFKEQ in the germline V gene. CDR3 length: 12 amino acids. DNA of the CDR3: TGTGCCAGCAGCCACTCGAATCAGCCCCAGCATTTT. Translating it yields CASSHSNQPQHF.

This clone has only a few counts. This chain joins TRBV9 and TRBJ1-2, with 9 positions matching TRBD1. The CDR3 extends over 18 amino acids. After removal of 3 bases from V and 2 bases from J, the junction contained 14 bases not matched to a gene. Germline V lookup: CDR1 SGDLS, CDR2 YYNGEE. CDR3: CASSGPTGGLRLNYGYTF. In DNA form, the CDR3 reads TGTGCCAGCAGCGGACCGACAGGGGGGCTGAGGTTAAACTATGGCTACACCTTC.

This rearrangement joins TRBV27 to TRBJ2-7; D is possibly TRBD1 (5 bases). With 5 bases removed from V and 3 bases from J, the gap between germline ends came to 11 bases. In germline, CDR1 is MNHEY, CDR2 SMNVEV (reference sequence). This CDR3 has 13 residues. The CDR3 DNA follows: TGTGCCAGCAGTGGCTTCCAGGGCTACGAGCAGTACTTC. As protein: CASSGFQGYEQYF.

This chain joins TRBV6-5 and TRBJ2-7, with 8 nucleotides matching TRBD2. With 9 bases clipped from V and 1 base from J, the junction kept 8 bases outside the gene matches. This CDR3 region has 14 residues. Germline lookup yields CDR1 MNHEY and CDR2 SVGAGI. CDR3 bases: TGTGCCAGTTACCGAGCGGGAGAATCCTACGAGCAGTACTTC. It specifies CASYRAGESYEQYF.

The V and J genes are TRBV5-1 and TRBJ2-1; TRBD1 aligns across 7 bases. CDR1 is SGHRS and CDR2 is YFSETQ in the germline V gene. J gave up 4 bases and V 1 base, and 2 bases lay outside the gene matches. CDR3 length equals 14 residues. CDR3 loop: CASSLTGQYNEQFF. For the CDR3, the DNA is TGCGCCAGCAGCTTGACGGGACAGTACAATGAGCAGTTCTTC.

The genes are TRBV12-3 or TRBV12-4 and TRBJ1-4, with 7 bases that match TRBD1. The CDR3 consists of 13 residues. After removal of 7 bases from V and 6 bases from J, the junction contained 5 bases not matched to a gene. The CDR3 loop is CASTSQGYEKLFF. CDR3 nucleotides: TGTGCCAGCACCTCACAGGGGTATGAAAAACTGTTTTTT.

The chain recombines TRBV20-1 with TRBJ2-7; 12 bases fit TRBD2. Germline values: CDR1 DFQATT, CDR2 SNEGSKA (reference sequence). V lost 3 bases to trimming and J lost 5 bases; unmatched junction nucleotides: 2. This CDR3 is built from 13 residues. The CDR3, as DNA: TGCAGTGCTAGTACTAGCGGGAGGAACGAGCAGTACTTC. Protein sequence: CSASTSGRNEQYF.

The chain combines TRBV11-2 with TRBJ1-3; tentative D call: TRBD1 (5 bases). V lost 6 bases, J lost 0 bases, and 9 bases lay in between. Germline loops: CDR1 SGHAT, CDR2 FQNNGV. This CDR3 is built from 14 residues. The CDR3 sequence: CASRGQNSGNTIYF. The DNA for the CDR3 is TGTGCCAGCAGAGGACAAAACTCTGGAAACACCATATATTTT.